The rows below give T cell receptor beta chains drawn from one sample of a study of identical twins. TCRdb independently ran MiXCR on the 5' RACE reads; one entry per CDR3 protein. The data contain 200,000 to 250,000 distinct CDR3 sequences, 6% to 8.5% of them singletons. These same data were also listed under a study on yellow fever vaccine responses in identical twins.

Sequenced material: CD8+ T cells sorted from blood. These receptors were collected from a woman younger than 35 in good health. Each CDR3 is given with its conserved first and last residue.

TRBJ2-3,TRBV12-3/TRBV12-4,CASSVAGWVDTQYF
TRBJ2-3,TRBV6-5,CASSYFLADTQYF
TRBJ2-7,TRBV24-1,CATSDNSRPYEQYF
TRBJ2-7,TRBV4-2,CASSQRNDEQYF
TRBJ1-1,TRBV14,CASSQDDPEAFF
TRBJ2-2,TRBV27,CASSIAVPNTGELFF
TRBJ2-1,TRBV4-1,CASSHTLAVIQFF
TRBJ1-6,TRBV6-1,CASSDGESYNSPLHF
TRBJ2-7,TRBV10-3,CAISEPTTGFSYEQYF
TRBJ2-1,TRBV15,CATSTTSGGASPYNEQFF
TRBJ2-2,TRBV5-6,CASSRTGGELFF
TRBJ2-7,TRBV18,CASSPLEGPYEQYF
TRBJ2-1,TRBV9,CASSPDNSNNEQFF
TRBJ2-3,TRBV12-3/TRBV12-4,CAIQGSTDTQYF
TRBJ2-7,TRBV11-2,CASSLVDPYEQYF
TRBJ2-1,TRBV4-1,CASSHGTSGLSEQFF
TRBJ2-1,TRBV2,CASSDLSEQFF
TRBJ1-2,TRBV13,CASSLGGTQLSYTF
TRBJ2-2,TRBV6-5,CASSLLGGRAGELFF
TRBJ2-1,TRBV28,CASSPTLYNEQFF
TRBJ2-1,TRBV28,CASSFRLAGGEEQFF
TRBJ2-3,TRBV5-1,CASSSPRRQGGDTQYF
TRBJ1-2,TRBV29-1,CSVPSGGYGYTF
TRBJ1-4,TRBV12-3/TRBV12-4,CASKVGGGKLFF
TRBJ2-1,TRBV5-1,CASSNWRRGGNNEQFF
TRBJ2-5,TRBV7-9,CASSDVGLATQETQYF
TRBJ2-3,TRBV10-2,CASSPWGGITDTQYF
TRBJ2-1,TRBV5-6,CASTTQLGVPYNEQFF
TRBJ2-1,TRBV7-2,CASSFIPGNNEQFF
TRBJ2-1,TRBV5-5,CASSYFSGTYNEQFF
TRBJ1-2,TRBV15,CATSTGTDYGYTF
TRBJ2-1,TRBV19,CASNVFRATNNEQFF
TRBJ2-1,TRBV25-1,CASSGPADFPGEAPNEQFF
TRBJ2-3,TRBV12-3/TRBV12-4,CASSTLDATDTQYF
TRBJ1-5,TRBV24-1,CATSAKDRGGNQPQHF
TRBJ2-7,TRBV4-2,CASSLGHLYEQYF
TRBJ2-7,TRBV6-1,CASSEAGTGGYEQYF
TRBJ1-2,TRBV4-2,CASSQVIETDAIPYGYTF
TRBJ1-1,TRBV5-4,CASSFIGQNPENTEAFF
TRBJ2-3,TRBV5-1,CASSLSGAPTDTQYF
TRBJ1-6,TRBV28,CASSLQDSPLHF
TRBJ2-1,TRBV2,CASIETSGGNEQFF
TRBJ2-7,TRBV9,CASSGTGLAGDEQYF
TRBJ2-1,TRBV4-1,CASREQGLDEQFF
TRBJ2-1,TRBV27,CASSTHAGNEQFF
TRBJ2-3,TRBV7-8,CASSSNHEQGGTDTQYF
TRBJ2-3,TRBV20-1,CSARDRGSLVTDTQYF
TRBJ2-1,TRBV5-1,CASSDSGNEQFF
TRBJ2-1,TRBV5-1,CASSLVTSTVNEQFF
TRBJ2-1,TRBV7-9,CASSLTSGRINEQFF
TRBJ2-1,TRBV7-8,CASSPHMGRRGNEQFF
TRBJ2-3,TRBV12-3/TRBV12-4,CASSLEQDFDTQYF
TRBJ2-7,TRBV4-1,CASSQGGRPYEQYF
TRBJ2-1,TRBV11-2,CASSEVDHSEQFF